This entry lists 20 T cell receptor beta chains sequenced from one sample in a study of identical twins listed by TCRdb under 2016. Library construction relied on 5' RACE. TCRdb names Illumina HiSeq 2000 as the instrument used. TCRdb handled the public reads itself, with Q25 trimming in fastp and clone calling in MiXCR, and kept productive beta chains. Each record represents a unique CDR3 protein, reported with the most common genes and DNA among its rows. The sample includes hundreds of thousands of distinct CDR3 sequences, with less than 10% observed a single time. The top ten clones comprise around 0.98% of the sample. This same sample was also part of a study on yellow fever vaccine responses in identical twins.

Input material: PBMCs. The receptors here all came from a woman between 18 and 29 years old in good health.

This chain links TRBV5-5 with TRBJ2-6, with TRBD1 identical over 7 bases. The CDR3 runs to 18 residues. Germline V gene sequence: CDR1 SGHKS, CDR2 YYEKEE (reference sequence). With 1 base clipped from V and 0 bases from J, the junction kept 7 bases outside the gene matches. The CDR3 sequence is CASSLIVSGGSGANVLTF. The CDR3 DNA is TGTGCCAGCAGCTTGATAGTGTCAGGGGGCTCTGGGGCCAACGTCCTGACTTTC.

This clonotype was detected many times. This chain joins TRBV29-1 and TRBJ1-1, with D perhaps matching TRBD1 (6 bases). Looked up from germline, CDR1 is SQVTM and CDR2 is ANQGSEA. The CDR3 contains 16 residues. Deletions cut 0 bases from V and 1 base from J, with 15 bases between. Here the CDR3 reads CSVEDFVYRENTEAFF. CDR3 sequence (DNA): TGCAGCGTTGAAGATTTTGTTTACAGGGAGAACACTGAAGCTTTCTTT.

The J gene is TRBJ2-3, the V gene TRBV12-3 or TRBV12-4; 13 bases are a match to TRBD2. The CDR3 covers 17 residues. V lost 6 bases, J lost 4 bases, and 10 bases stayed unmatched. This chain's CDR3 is CASSQRTSGSVSDTQYF. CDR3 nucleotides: TGTGCCAGCAGCCAAAGGACTAGCGGGAGTGTATCAGATACGCAGTATTTT.

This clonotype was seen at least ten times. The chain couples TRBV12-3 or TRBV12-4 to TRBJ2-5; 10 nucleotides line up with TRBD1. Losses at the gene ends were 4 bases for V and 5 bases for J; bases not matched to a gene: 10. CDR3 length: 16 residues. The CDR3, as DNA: TGTGCCAGCAGTTCGTCCGGGACAGGGGCTTTGGAGACCCAGTACTTC. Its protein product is CASSSSGTGALETQYF.

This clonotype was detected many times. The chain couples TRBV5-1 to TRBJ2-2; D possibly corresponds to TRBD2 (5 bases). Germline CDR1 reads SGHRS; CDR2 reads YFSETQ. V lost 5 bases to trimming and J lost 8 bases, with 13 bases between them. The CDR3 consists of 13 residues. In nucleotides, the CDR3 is TGCGCCAGCAGGGCGGAGGATGTTGGGGAGCTGTTTTTT. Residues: CASRAEDVGELFF.

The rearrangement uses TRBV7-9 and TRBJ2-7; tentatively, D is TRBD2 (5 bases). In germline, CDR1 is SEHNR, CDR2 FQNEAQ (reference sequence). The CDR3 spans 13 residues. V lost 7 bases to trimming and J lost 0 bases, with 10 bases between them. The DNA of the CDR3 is TGTGCCAGCATCTCAGCGGACTCCTACGAGCAGTACTTC. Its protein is CASISADSYEQYF. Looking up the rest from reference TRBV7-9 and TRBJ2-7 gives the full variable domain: DTGVSQNPRHKITKRGQNVTFRCDPISEHNRLYWYRQTLGQGPEFLTYFQNEAQLEKSRLLSDRFSAERPKGSFSTLEIQRTEQGDSAMYLCASISADSYEQYFGPGTRLTVT.

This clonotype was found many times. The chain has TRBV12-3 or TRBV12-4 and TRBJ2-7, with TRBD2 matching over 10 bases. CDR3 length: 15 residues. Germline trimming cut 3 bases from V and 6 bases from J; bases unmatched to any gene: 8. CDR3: CASSLGLARGGEQYF. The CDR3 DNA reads TGTGCCAGCAGTTTGGGACTAGCGAGAGGGGGCGAGCAGTACTTC.

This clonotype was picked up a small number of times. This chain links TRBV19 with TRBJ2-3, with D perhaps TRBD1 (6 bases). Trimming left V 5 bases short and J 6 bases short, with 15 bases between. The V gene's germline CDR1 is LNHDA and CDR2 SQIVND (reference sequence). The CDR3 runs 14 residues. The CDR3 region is CASSAQGAADTQYF. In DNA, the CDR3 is TGTGCCAGTAGTGCACAGGGTGCCGCGGATACGCAGTATTTT.

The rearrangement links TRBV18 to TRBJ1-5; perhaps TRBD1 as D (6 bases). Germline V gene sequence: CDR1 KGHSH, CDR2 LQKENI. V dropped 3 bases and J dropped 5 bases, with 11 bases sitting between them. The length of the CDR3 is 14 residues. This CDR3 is CASSPTGMDQPQHF. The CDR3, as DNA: TGTGCCAGCTCACCTACAGGGATGGATCAGCCCCAGCATTTT.

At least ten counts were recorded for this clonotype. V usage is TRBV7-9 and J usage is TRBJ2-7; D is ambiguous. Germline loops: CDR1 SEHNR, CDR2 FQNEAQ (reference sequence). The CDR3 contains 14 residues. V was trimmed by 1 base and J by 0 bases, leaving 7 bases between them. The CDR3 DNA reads TGTGCCAGCAGCTTAGTCCCGACCTCCTACGAGCAGTACTTC. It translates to CASSLVPTSYEQYF. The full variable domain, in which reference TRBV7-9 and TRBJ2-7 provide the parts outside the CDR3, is DTGVSQNPRHKITKRGQNVTFRCDPISEHNRLYWYRQTLGQGPEFLTYFQNEAQLEKSRLLSDRFSAERPKGSFSTLEIQRTEQGDSAMYLCASSLVPTSYEQYFGPGTRLTVT.

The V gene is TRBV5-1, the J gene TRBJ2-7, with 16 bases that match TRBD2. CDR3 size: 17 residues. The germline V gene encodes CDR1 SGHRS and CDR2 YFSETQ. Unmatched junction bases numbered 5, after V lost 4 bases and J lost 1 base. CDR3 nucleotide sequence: TGCGCCAGCAGCCCGGGACTAGCGGGGGGGAAGTCCTACGAGCAGTACTTC. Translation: CASSPGLAGGKSYEQYF.

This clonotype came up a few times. Here the CDR3 DNA reads TGCAGTGCTAGCAGGGGGCTGGACACCGGGGAGCTGTTTTTT. This gives the protein CSASRGLDTGELFF. This rearrangement joins TRBV20-1 to TRBJ2-2; TRBD1 matches at 8 bases. CDR3 length: 14 amino acids. Germline lookup yields CDR1 DFQATT and CDR2 SNEGSKA (reference sequence). Trimming cost V 3 bases and J 3 bases; bases outside gene matches: 3.

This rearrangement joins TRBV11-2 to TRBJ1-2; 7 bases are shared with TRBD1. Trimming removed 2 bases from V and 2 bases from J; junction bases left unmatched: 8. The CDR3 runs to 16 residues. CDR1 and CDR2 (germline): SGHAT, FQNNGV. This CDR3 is CASSLRAGQRNYGYTF. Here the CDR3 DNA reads TGTGCCAGCAGCTTAAGGGCGGGACAGAGAAACTATGGCTACACCTTC.

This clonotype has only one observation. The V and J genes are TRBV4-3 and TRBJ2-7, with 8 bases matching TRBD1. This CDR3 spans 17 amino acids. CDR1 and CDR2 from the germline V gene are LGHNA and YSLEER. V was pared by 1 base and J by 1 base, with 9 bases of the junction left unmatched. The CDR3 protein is CASSQASGGKESYEQYF. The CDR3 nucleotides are TGCGCCAGCAGCCAAGCTTCAGGGGGCAAAGAGTCCTACGAGCAGTACTTC.

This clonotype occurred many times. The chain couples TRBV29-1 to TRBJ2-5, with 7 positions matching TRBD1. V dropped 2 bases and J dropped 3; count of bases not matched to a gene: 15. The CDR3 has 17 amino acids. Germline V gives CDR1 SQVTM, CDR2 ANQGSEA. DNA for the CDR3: TGCAGCGTTGAACTGGGGCAGGGGGACCGTCCTAAAGAGACCCAGTACTTC. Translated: CSVELGQGDRPKETQYF.

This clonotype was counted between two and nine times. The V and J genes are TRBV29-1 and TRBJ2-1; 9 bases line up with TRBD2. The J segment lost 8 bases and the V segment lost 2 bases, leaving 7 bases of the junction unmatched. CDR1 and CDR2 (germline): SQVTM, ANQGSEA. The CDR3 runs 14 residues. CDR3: CSVERREGRDEQFF. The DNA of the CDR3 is TGCAGCGTTGAAAGGCGGGAGGGCCGCGATGAGCAGTTCTTC.

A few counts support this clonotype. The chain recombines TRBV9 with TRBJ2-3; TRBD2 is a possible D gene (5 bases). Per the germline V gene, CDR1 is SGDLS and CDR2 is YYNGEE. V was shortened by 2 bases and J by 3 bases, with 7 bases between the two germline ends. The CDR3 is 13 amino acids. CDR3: CASSVRRTDTQYF. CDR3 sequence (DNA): TGTGCCAGCAGCGTCAGGAGGACAGATACGCAGTATTTT.

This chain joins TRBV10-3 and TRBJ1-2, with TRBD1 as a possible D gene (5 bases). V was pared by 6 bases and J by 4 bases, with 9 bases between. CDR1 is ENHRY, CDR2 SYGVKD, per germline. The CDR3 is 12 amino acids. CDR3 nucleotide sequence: TGTGCCATCAGGGGGGACGTCTATGGCTACACCTTC. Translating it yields CAIRGDVYGYTF.

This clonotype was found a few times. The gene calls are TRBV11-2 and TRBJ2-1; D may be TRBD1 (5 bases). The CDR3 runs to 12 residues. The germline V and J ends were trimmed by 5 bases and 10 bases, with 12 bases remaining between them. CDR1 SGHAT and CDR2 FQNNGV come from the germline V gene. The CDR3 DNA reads TGTGCCAGCAGCCTTCATTGGGGCGAGCAGTTCTTC. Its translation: CASSLHWGEQFF. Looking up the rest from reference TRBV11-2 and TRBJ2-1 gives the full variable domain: EAGVAQSPRYKIIEKRQSVAFWCNPISGHATLYWYQQILGQGPKLLIQFQNNGVVDDSQLPKDRFSAERLKGVDSTLKIQPAKLEDSAVYLCASSLHWGEQFFGPGTRLTVL.

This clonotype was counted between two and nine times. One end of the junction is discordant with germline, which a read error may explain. The chain's CDR3 is CASSFRLASYNEQFF. The CDR3 DNA sequence: TGTGCTAGCAGCTTTAGGCTAGCTTCCTACAATGAGCAGTTCTTC. The chain joins TRBV7-7 to TRBJ2-1, with D tentatively TRBD2 (5 bases). The CDR3 runs to 15 residues. Germline CDR1 is SSHAT and CDR2 is FNYEAQ (reference sequence).